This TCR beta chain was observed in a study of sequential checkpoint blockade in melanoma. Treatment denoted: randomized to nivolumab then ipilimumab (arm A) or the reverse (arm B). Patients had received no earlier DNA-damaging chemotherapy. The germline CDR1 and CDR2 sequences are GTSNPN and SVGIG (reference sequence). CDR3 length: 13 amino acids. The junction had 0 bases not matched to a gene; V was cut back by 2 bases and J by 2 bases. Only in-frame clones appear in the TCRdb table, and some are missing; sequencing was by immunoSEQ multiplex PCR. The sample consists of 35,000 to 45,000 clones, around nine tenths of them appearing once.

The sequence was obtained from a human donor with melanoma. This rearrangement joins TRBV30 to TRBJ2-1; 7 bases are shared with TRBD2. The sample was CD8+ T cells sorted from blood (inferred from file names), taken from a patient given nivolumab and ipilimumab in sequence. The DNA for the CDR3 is TGTGCCTGGAGTAGCGGGACCTACAATGAGCAGTTCTTC. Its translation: CAWSSGTYNEQFF.